The clone carrying this T cell receptor beta chain showed up just a few times. These data are taken from a study of T-cell reconstitution after alpha-beta-depleted transplantation in children. Looked up from germline, CDR1 is SGHNT and CDR2 is YYREEE (reference sequence). The CDR3 is 11 residues long. The V end was cut by 5 bases, the J end by 7 bases, with 9 bases between. Preparation of the TCRbeta library involved a method that used unique molecular identifiers. TCRdb re-called the PCR reads with MiXCR, one entry per CDR3 protein. The sample lists some 490,000 distinct CDR3 sequences; around 12% were seen once.

The origin of this receptor is a human donor who donated a stem cell graft to a child with combined immunodeficiency. This rearrangement joins TRBV5-4 to TRBJ1-2; D gene ambiguous. The sequences come from PBMCs from the stem cell graft donor, collected from the stem cell graft. The CDR3 here is CASSSRGGYTF. The CDR3 coding sequence is TGTGCCAGCAGTTCACGCGGTGGCTACACCTTC.